The rows below give T cell receptor beta chains drawn from one sample of a study of tumor-infiltrating lymphocytes in primary liver carcinoma. Using its own MiXCR run on the multiplex PCR reads, TCRdb lists one record per CDR3 protein. The table lists 25,000 to 35,000 distinct CDR3 sequences, less than 80% of them singletons. Sequencing was carried out using liver tumor tissue from sampling region 5. The receptors derive from a man in his forties or fifties with primary liver carcinoma and hepatitis B virus infection. The CDR3 runs from the conserved cysteine through the conserved F or W. D genes are given only for firm matches. Rows may omit the clone size; those that give it use once, few, many or a size class.

DNA	CDR3	D	J	V	size
TGTGCCAGCAGCTTGGAATCAGGCCCTAGGGAGACCCAGTACTTC	CASSLESGPRETQYF	-	TRBJ2-5	TRBV5-5	many
TGTGCCAGCATCTTGGCGGGCGCGTCCAACAATGAGCAGTTCTTC	CASILAGASNNEQFF	-	TRBJ2-1	TRBV12-3/TRBV12-4	-
TGTGCCGGTAACGTAGGGACTAGCGGGAGTTGGCAGTTCTTC	CAGNVGTSGSWQFF	TRBD2	TRBJ2-1	TRBV11-1	-
TGTGCCGGCACTTTGGGGGGGCATGTTTCCTACGAGCAGTACTTC	CAGTLGGHVSYEQYF	-	TRBJ2-7	TRBV28	-
TGTGCCAGCATTCCCCAGGCGCACTCCTCCTACGAGCAGTACTTC	CASIPQAHSSYEQYF	-	TRBJ2-7	TRBV6-2/TRBV6-3	-
TGTGCCAGCTTAACGGCCTTCGACACTGAAGCTTTCTTT	CASLTAFDTEAFF	-	TRBJ1-1	TRBV11-2	-
TGTGCCAGCAGCCTCGGGACTCTTCCGCCTACGCAGTATTTT	CASSLGTLPPTQYF	-	TRBJ2-3	TRBV11-1	once
TGTGTCAGCAGCCAAGATCTTCTGAACACTGAAGCTCTCTTT	CVSSQDLLNTEALF	-	TRBJ1-1	TRBV4-2	once
TGTGCCAGCAGCGTAGCGGGAGGGCCGGTCCATGAGCAGTTCTTC	CASSVAGGPVHEQFF	TRBD2	TRBJ2-1	TRBV9	many
TGTGCAAGCAGCGCGCCAGGAGACAGTTCCTACAATGAGCAGTCCTTC	CASSAPGDSSYNEQSF	-	TRBJ2-1	TRBV14	-
TGTGCCTGCAGCCGACATCCCATCAAGCCCACAGATACGCAGTATTTT	CACSRHPIKPTDTQYF	-	TRBJ2-3	TRBV11-2	-
TGCAGCGTTGAAGGACGGGGGTCCAGGGAGCTGTTTTTT	CSVEGRGSRELFF	-	TRBJ2-2	TRBV29-1	-
TGTGCTAGCTTGGGTTTAGAAGGCTACACCTTC	CASLGLEGYTF	-	TRBJ1-2	TRBV6-5	-
TGTGCCAGCAGCCAGGGGGTTGTGAGCAATGGGCAGTTTTTC	CASSQGVVSNGQFF	-	TRBJ2-1	TRBV14	few
TGTGTCAGCAGCCAGCAGCGATTTAGTCAGGTGGACACCGGGAGCTGCTTTTTT	CVSSQQRFSQVDTGSCFF	-	TRBJ2-2	TRBV4-2	-
TGCAGCACAGGACTAGCGGGAGTGACTGAGAAGTTCTTC	CSTGLAGVTEKFF	TRBD2	TRBJ2-1	TRBV29-1	once
TGCAGCATCGGCTGCAATGAGCAGTTCTTC	CSIGCNEQFF	-	TRBJ2-1	TRBV29-1	-
TGTGCCAGCGGTCCTGCCTGGACAGGGATTGATAGGCAGTATTTT	CASGPAWTGIDRQYF	TRBD1	TRBJ2-3	TRBV6-2/TRBV6-3	-
TGTGCCAGCATCCGGACAGTGGGCTCCCACGAGCAGTACTTT	CASIRTVGSHEQYF	-	TRBJ2-7	TRBV28	-
TGTGCCAGCAGTCAGATCCCTGGGGGGTGGGGAGATACGCAGTATTTT	CASSQIPGGWGDTQYF	-	TRBJ2-3	TRBV4-2	once
TGTGCCAGCAACTTAGGAAGGGTGGGCGAGCAGTATTTC	CASNLGRVGEQYF	-	TRBJ2-7	TRBV11-2	-
TGTGCCACCAGCAGAGATCTAGGAAAGGGCTTAACCGAGCAGTTCTTC	CATSRDLGKGLTEQFF	-	TRBJ2-1	TRBV15	-
TGTGCCAGCTCACCGGGACAGGGGAATTCACCCCTCCACTTT	CASSPGQGNSPLHF	TRBD1	TRBJ1-6	TRBV18	few
TGCGCCAGCAGCCCCGGGACAGAGGGCGAGACCCAATACTTC	CASSPGTEGETQYF	TRBD1	TRBJ2-5	TRBV5-1	-
TGTAGCGTTGAGGATCCGAGCCAAGAGACCCAGTACTTC	CSVEDPSQETQYF	-	TRBJ2-5	TRBV29-1	-
TGTGCCACCAGTGACCCGAGGGGTCCTGGCAACGTCCTGACTTTC	CATSDPRGPGNVLTF	-	TRBJ2-6	TRBV24-1	many
TGTGCCAGCAGTGATGGTACCTCCTACGAGCAGTACTTC	CASSDGTSYEQYF	-	TRBJ2-7	TRBV2	many
TGCAGTGCTAGCGGGACTAGCGGGACCTACGAGCAGTACTTC	CSASGTSGTYEQYF	TRBD2	TRBJ2-7	TRBV20-1	few